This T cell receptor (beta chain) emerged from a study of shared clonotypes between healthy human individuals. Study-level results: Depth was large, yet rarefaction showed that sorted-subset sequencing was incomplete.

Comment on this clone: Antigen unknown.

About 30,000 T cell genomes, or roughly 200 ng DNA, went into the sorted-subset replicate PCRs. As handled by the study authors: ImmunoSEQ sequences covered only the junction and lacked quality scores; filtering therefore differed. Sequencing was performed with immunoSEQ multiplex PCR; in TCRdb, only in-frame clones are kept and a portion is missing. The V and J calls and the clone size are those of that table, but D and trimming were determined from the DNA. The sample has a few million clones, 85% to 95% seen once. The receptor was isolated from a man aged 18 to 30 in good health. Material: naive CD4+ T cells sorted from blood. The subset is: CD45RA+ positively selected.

The CDR3 loop is CSVRGTNSYEQYF. In nucleotides, the CDR3 is TGCAGCGTCCGGGGGACAAACTCCTACGAGCAGTACTTC. V usage is TRBV29-1 and J usage is TRBJ2-5, with D possibly called TRBD1 or TRBD2 (6 bases each). The tail of the sequence fits TRBJ2-7 better, so the J call may be wrong. In germline, CDR1 is SQVTM, CDR2 ANQGSEA. This CDR3 region has 13 residues.